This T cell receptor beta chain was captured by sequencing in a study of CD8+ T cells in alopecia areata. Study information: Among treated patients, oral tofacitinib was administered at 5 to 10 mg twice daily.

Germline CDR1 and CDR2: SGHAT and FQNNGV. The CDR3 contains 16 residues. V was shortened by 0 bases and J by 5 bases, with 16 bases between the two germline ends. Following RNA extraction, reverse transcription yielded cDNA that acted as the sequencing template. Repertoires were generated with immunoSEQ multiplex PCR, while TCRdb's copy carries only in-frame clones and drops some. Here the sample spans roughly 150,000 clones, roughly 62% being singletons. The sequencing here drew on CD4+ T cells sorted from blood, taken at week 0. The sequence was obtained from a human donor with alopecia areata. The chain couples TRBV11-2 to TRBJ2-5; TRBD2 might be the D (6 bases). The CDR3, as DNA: TGTGCCAGCAGCTTAGATGGAGGGGCGCAGGTTGAGACCCAGTACTTC. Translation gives CASSLDGGAQVETQYF.